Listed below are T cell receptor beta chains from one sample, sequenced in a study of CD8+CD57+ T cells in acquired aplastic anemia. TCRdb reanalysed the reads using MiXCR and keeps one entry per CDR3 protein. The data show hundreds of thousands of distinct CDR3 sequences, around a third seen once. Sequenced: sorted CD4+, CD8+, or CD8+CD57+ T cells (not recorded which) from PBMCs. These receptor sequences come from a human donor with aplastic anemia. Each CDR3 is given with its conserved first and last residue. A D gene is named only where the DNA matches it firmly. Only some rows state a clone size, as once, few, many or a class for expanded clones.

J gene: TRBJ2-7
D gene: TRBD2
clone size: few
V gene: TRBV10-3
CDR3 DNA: TGTGCCATCAGGAAACTAGCGGAAAGCTCCTACGAGCAGTACTTC
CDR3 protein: CAIRKLAESSYEQYF

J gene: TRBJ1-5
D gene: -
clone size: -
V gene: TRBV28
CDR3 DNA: TGTGCCACCGTGGCTTCGGACATTCCTTATAGCAATCAGCCCCAGCATTTT
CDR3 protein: CATVASDIPYSNQPQHF

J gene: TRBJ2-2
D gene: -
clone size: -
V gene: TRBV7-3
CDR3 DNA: TGTGCCGGAGGGGAGCTGTTTTTT
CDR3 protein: CAGGELFF

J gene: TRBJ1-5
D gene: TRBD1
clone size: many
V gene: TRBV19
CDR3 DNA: TGTGCCAGTAGAGTGACAGGGGTGCCCTATAGCAATCAGCCCCAGCATTTT
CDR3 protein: CASRVTGVPYSNQPQHF

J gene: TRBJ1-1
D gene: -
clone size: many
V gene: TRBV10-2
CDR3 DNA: TGCGCCAGCGGGGACAACCCATTGAACACTGAAGCTTTCTTT
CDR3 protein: CASGDNPLNTEAFF

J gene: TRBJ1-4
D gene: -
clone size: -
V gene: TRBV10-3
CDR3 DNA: TGTGCCACGATGGGGTTATGGGAAAAACTGTTTTTT
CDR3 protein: CATMGLWEKLFF

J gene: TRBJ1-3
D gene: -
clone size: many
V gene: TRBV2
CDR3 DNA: TGTGCCAGCAGTCAGGGACGGATCTCTGGAAACACCATATATTTT
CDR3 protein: CASSQGRISGNTIYF

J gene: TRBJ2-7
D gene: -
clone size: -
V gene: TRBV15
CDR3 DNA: TGTGCCACCAGCAGAGATGTCCTCAACTACGAGCAGTACTTC
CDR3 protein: CATSRDVLNYEQYF

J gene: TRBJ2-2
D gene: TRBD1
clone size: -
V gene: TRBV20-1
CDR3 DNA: TGCAGTGCTAGAGACCACCGGGACAGGGCCATCGGGGAGCTGTTTTTT
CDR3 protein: CSARDHRDRAIGELFF

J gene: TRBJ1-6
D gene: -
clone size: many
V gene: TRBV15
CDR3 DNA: TGTGCCACCCGGGGCGAAAGTTCACCCCTCCACTTT
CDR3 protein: CATRGESSPLHF

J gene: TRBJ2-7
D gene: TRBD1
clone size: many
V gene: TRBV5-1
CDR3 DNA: TGCGCCAGCAGCCTTCCGACAGGGGAAGGCGAGCAGTACTTC
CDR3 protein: CASSLPTGEGEQYF

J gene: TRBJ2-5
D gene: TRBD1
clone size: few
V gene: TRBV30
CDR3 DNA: TGTGCCTGGAGTACAGGGGGCGGGACCCAGTACTTC
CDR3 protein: CAWSTGGGTQYF

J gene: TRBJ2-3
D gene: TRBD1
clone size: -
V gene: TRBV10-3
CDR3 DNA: TGTGCCATCAGCGGACAGGGAGGCACAGATACGCAGTATTTT
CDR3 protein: CAISGQGGTDTQYF